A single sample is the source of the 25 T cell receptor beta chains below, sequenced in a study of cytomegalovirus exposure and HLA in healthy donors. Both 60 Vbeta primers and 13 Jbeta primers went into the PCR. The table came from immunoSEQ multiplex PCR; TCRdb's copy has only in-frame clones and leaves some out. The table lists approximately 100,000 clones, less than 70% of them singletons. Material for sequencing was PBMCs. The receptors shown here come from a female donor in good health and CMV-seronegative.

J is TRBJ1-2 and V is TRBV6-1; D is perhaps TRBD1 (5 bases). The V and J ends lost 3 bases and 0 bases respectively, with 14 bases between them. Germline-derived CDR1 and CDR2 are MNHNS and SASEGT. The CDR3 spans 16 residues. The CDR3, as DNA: TGTGCCAGCAGTGAGATGACAGAGTATTCTAACTATGGCTACACCTTC. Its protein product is CASSEMTEYSNYGYTF.

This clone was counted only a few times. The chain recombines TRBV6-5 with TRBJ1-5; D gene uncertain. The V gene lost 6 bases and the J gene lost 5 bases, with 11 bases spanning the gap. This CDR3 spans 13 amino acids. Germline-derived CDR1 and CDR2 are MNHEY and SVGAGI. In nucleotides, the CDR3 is TGTGCCAGCAGCGCGAAGCCCCATCAGCCCCAGCATTTT. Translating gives CASSAKPHQPQHF.

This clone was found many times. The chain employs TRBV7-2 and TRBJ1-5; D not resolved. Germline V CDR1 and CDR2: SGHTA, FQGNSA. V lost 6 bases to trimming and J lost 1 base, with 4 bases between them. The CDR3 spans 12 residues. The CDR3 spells CASSVSNQPQHF. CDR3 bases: TGTGCCAGCAGTGTAAGCAATCAGCCCCAGCATTTT.

The CDR3 loop is CASSSGLARPDTQYF. The CDR3 DNA sequence: TGTGCCAGCAGCTCCGGACTGGCACGCCCAGATACGCAGTATTTT. V usage is TRBV7-3 and J usage is TRBJ2-3; possible D gene TRBD2, 5 bases. Trimming cost V 4 bases and J 4 bases, with 15 bases left between them. The CDR3 is made up of 15 amino acids. Germline values: CDR1 SGHTA, CDR2 FQGTGA. Variable domain in full (rest from reference TRBV7-3 and TRBJ2-3): GAGVSQTPSNKVTEKGKYVELRCDPISGHTALYWYRQSLGQGPEFLIYFQGTGAADDSGLPNDRFFAVRPEGSVSTLKIQRTERGDSAVYLCASSSGLARPDTQYFGPGTRLTVL.

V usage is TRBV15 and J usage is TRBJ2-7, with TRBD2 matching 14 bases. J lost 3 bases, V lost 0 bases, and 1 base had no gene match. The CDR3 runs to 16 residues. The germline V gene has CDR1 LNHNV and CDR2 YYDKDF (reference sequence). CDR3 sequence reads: CATSRDGTSGGYEQYF. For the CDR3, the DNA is TGTGCCACCAGCAGAGATGGGACTAGCGGGGGCTACGAGCAGTACTTC.

As DNA, the CDR3 is TGTGCCAGCAGTTTATCCAGTGCTCCCTACAATGAGCAGTTCTTC. As protein: CASSLSSAPYNEQFF. The chain employs TRBV27 and TRBJ2-1, with D unclear. The CDR3 covers 15 residues. V was trimmed by 0 bases and J by 2 bases, leaving 8 bases between them. CDR1 is MNHEY, CDR2 SMNVEV, per germline (reference sequence).

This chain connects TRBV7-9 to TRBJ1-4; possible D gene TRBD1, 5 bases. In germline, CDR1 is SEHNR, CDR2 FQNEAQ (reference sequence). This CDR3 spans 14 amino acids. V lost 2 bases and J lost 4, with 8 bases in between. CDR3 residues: CASSLQGNNEKLFF. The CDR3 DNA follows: TGTGCCAGCAGCTTACAGGGAAATAATGAAAAACTGTTTTTT. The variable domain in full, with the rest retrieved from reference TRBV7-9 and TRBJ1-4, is DTGVSQNPRHKITKRGQNVTFRCDPISEHNRLYWYRQTLGQGPEFLTYFQNEAQLEKSRLLSDRFSAERPKGSFSTLEIQRTEQGDSAMYLCASSLQGNNEKLFFGSGTQLSVL.

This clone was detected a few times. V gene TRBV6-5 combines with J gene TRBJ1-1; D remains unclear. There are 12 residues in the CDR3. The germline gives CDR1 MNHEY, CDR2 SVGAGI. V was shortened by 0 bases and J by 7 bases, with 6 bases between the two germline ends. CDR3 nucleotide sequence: TGTGCCAGCAGTTACTCCCCGGGTGAAGCTTTCTTT. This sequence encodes CASSYSPGEAFF.

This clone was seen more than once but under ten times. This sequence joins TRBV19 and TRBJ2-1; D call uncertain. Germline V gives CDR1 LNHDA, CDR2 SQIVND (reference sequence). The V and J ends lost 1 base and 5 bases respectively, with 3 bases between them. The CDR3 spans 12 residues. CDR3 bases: TGTGCCAGTAGTATAGCCGACAATGAGCAGTTCTTC. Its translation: CASSIADNEQFF.

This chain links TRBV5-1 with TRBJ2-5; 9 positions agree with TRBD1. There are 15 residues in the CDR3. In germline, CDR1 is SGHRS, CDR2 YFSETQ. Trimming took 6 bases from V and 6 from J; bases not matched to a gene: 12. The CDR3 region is CASKKEDRGGQTQYF. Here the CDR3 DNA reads TGCGCCAGCAAGAAGGAGGACAGGGGAGGGCAGACCCAGTACTTC.

Here the CDR3 reads CASSPDGGRTEAFF. DNA for the CDR3: TGCGCCAGCAGCCCGGATGGGGGGAGGACTGAAGCTTTCTTT. The chain joins TRBV5-1 to TRBJ1-1; tentatively, D is TRBD1 (5 bases). V lost 4 bases, J lost 5 bases, and 15 bases lay in between. Germline CDR1 SGHRS, CDR2 YFSETQ. This CDR3 has 14 residues.

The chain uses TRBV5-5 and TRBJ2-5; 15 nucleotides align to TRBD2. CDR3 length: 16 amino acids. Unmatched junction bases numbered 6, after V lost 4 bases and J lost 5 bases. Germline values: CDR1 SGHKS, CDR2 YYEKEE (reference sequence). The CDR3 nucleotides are TGTGCCAGCAGCAGAGGACTAGCGGGAGGGATGGAGACCCAGTACTTC. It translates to CASSRGLAGGMETQYF. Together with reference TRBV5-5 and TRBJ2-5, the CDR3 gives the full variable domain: DAGVTQSPTHLIKTRGQQVTLRCSPISGHKSVSWYQQVLGQGPQFIFQYYEKEERGRGNFPDRFSARQFPNYSSELNVNALLLGDSALYLCASSRGLAGGMETQYFGPGTRLLVL.

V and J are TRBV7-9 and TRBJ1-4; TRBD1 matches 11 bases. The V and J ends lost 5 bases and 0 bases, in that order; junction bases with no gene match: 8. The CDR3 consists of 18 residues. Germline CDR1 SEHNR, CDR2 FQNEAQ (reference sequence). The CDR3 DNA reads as TGTGCCAGCAGCCATCCGGGACAGGGGGTTCCAACTAATGAAAAACTGTTTTTT. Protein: CASSHPGQGVPTNEKLFF.

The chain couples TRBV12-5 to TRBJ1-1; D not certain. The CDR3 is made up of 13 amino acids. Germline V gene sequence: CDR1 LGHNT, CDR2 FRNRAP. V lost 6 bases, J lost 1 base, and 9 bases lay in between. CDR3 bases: TGTGCTAGTGGCCCATCCCCGAACACTGAAGCTTTCTTT. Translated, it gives CASGPSPNTEAFF.

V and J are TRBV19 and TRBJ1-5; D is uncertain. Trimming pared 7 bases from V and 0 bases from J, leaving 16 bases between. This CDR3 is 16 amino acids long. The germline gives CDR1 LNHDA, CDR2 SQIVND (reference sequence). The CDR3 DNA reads TGTGCCAGTACCCGGTTTGGAGGGTATAGCAATCAGCCCCAGCATTTT. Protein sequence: CASTRFGGYSNQPQHF.

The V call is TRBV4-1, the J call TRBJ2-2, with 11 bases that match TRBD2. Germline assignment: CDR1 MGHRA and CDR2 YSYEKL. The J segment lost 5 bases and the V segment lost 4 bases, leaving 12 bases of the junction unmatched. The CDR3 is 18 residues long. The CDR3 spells CASSRTILAGVQTGELFF. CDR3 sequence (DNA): TGCGCCAGCAGCCGGACGATACTAGCGGGAGTTCAAACCGGGGAGCTGTTTTTT.

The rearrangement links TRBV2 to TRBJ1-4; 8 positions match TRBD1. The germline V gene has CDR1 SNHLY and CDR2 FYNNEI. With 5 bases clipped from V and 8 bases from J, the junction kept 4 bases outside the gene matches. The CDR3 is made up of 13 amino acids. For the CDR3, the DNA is TGTGCCAGCAGTCCCAGGGGGCTCGAAAAACTGTTTTTT. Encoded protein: CASSPRGLEKLFF.

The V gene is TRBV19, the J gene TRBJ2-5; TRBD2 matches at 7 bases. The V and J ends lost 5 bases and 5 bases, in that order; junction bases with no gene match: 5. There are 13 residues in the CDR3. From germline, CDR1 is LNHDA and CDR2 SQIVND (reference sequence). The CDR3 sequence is CASSEKGGETQYF. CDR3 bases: TGTGCCAGTAGTGAGAAGGGAGGGGAGACCCAGTACTTC.

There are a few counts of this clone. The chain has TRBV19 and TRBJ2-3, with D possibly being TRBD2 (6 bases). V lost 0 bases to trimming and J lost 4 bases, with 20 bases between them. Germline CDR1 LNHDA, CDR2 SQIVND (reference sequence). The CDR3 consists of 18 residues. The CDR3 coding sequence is TGTGCCAGTAGTATAGATCTACTCACCGGGACTCCCGCAGATACGCAGTATTTT. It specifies CASSIDLLTGTPADTQYF. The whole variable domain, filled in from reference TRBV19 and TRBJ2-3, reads DGGITQSPKYLFRKEGQNVTLSCEQNLNHDAMYWYRQDPGQGLRLIYYSQIVNDFQKGDIAEGYSVSREKKESFPLTVTSAQKNPTAFYLCASSIDLLTGTPADTQYFGPGTRLTVL.

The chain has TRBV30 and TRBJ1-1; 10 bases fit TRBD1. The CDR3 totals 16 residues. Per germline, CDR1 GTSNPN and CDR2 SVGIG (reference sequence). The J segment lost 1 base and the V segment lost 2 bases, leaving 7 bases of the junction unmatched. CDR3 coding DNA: TGTGCCTGGAGTCAGACAGGGGGCGGGAGGAACACTGAAGCTTTCTTT. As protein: CAWSQTGGGRNTEAFF.

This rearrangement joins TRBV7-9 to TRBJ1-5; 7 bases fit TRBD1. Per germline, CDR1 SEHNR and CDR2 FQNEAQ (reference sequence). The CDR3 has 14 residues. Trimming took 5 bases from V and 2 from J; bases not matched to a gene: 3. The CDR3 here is CASSPTGGNQPQHF. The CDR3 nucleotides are TGTGCCAGCAGCCCTACAGGGGGCAATCAGCCCCAGCATTTT.

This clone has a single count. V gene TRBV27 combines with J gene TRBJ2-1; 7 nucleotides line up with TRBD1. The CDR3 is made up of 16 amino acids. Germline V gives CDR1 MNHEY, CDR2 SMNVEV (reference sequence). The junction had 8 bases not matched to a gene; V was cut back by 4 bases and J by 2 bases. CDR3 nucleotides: TGTGCCAGCAGTTCCCATCGACAGGGAACCTACAATGAGCAGTTCTTC. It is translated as CASSSHRQGTYNEQFF.

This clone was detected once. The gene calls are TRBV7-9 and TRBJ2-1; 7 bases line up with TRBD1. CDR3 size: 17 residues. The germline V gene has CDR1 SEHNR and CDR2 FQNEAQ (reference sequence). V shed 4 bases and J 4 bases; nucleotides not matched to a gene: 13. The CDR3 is CASSSRPDRPAYNEQFF. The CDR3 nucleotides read TGTGCCAGCAGCTCCCGACCGGACAGGCCGGCATACAATGAGCAGTTCTTC. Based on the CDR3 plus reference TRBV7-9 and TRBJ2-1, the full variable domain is DTGVSQNPRHKITKRGQNVTFRCDPISEHNRLYWYRQTLGQGPEFLTYFQNEAQLEKSRLLSDRFSAERPKGSFSTLEIQRTEQGDSAMYLCASSSRPDRPAYNEQFFGPGTRLTVL.

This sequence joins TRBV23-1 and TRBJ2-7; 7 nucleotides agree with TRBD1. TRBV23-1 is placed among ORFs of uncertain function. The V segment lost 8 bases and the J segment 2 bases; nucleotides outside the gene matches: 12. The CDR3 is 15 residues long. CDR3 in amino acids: CASPGFTGETYEQYF. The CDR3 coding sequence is TGCGCCAGCCCAGGCTTTACAGGGGAAACCTACGAGCAGTACTTC.

CDR3 nucleotides: TGCGCCAGCAGCCGGGGACTAGCGGGAGGGTTAGCCAAAAACATTCAGTACTTC. Translated: CASSRGLAGGLAKNIQYF. This chain uses TRBV4-1 with TRBJ2-4; 16 nucleotides agree with TRBD2. Germline loops: CDR1 MGHRA, CDR2 YSYEKL. J was trimmed by 0 bases and V by 4 bases; bases with no gene match: 3. The CDR3 extends over 18 amino acids.